The clone carrying this T cell receptor (beta chain) was observed once. The record originates from a study of cytomegalovirus exposure and HLA in healthy donors. The PCR made use of 60 Vbeta and 13 Jbeta primers. Sequencing was performed with immunoSEQ multiplex PCR; in TCRdb, only in-frame clones are kept and a portion is missing. The sample carries 35,000 to 40,000 clones, 70% to 80% recorded once. CDR3 length: 10 amino acids. The germline V and J ends were trimmed by 6 bases and 8 bases, with 7 bases remaining between them. Per the germline V gene, CDR1 is DFQATT and CDR2 is SNEGSKA (reference sequence).

The receptor's source is a woman aged 30 to 39 in good health and CMV-seropositive. The V call is TRBV20-1, the J call TRBJ1-4; D not certain. Sequencing was carried out using PBMCs. The CDR3 protein is CSAGREKLFF. The CDR3 coding sequence is TGCAGTGCAGGGAGAGAAAAACTGTTTTTT.